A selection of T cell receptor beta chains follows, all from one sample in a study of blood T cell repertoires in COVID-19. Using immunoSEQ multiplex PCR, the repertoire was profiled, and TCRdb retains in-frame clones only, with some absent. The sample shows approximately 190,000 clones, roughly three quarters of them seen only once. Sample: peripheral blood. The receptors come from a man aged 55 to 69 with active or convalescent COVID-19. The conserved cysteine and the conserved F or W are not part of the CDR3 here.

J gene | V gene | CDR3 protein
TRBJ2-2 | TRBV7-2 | ASSNYRNTGELF
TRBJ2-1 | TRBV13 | ASSPNGAGPYNEQF
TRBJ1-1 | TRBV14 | ASSPTGYTEAF
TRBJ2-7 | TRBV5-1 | ASSLDGTAFAQY
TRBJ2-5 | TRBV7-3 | ASSWTGKETQY
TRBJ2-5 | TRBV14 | ASSQESPTWRLASQETQY
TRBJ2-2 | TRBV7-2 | ASSLENRGTGELF
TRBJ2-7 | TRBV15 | ATSRSTSGYEQY
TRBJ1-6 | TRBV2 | ASSGTGGGGSPLH
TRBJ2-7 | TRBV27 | ASRFLADSSYEQY
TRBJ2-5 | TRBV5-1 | ASSSTGALNQETQY
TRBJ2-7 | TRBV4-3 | ASSQSQAVYEQY
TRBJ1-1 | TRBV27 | ASKTGMNTEAF
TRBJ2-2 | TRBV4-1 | ASSHDRGLTGELF
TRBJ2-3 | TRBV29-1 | SASGRALDTQY
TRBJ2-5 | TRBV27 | ASSPSPDWGTQY
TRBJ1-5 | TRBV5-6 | ASSLEGQGAYQPQH
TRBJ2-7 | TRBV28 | ASSSPTGTSTTEQY
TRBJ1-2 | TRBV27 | ASSSPSDRVYGYT
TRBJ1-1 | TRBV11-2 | ASSLRTGNSLGNTEAF
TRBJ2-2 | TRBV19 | ASSSPGYGQGTGELF
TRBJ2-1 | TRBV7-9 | ASSLAWTGEF
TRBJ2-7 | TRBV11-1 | ASSLGGQDYEQY
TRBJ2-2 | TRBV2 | ASRSPGQGLTGELF
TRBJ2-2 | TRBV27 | ASSPGTYGTGELF
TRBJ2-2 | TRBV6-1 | ASSELGGNTGELF
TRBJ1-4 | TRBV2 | ASSRTGQIMKRLF
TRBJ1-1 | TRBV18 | ASSSKGGRLNTEAF
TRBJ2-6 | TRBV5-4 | ASSLTVSGANVLT
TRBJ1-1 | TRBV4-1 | ASSQEASGGTEAF
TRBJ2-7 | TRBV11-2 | ASSPGLAGTYEQY
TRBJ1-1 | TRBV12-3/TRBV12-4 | ASRPGSNTEAF
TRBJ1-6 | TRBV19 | ASTPSTGTNSPLH
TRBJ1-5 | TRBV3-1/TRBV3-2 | ASSQAERQPQH
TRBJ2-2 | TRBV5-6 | ASSPPGWSGRGTGELF
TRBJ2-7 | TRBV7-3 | ASSLIGGYEQY
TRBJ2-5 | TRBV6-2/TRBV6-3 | ASSSVREGTQY
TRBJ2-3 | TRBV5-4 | ASSLLPGTSGSSDTQY
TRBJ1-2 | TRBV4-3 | ASSHHLAENYGYT
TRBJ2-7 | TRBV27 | ASSSLASPTYEQY
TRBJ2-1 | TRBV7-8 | ASSPAGSRYNEQF
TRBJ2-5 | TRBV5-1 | ASSLSGNQETQY